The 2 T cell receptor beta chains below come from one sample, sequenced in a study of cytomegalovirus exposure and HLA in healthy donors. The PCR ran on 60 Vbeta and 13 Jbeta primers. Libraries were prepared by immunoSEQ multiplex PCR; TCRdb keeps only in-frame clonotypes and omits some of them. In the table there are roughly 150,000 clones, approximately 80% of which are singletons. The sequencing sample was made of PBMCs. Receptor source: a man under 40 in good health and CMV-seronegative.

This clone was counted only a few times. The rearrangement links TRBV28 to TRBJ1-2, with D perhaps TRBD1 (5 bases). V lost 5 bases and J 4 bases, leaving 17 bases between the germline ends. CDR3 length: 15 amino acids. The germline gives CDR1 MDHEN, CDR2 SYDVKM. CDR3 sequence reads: CASSLYRTRIYGYTF. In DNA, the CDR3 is TGTGCCAGCAGTCTTTACAGGACGCGGATCTATGGCTACACCTTC.

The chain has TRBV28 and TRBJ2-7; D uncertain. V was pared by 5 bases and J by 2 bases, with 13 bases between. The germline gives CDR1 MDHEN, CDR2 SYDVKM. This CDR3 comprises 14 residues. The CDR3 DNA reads TGTGCCAGCAGTGGAACTACAACGGCCTACGAGCAGTACTTC. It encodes CASSGTTTAYEQYF. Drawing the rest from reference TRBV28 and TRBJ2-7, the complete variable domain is DVKVTQSSRYLVKRTGEKVFLECVQDMDHENMFWYRQDPGLGLRLIYFSYDVKMKEKGDIPEGYSVSREKKERFSLILESASTNQTSMYLCASSGTTTAYEQYFGPGTRLTVT.